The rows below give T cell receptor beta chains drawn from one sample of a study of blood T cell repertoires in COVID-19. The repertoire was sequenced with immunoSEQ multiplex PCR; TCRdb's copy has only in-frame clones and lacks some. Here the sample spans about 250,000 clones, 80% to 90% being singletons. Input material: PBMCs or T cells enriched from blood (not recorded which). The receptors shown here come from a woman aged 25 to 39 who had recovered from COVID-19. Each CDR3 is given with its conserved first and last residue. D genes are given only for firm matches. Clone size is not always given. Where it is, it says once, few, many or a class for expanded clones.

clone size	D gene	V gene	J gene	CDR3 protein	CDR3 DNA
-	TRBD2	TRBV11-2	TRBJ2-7	CASSLGGLAGVNEQYF	TGTGCCAGCAGCTTAGGGGGTTTAGCGGGAGTCAACGAGCAGTACTTC
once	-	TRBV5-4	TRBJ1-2	CASSLDQSYGYTF	TGTGCCAGCAGCTTGGACCAGTCATATGGCTACACCTTC
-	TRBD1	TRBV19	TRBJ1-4	CASSIDFGTGNEKLFF	TGTGCCAGTAGTATAGATTTCGGGACAGGTAATGAAAAACTGTTTTTT
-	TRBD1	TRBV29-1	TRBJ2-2	CSVDLGNTGTGNTGELFF	TGCAGCGTTGATCTTGGGAACACCGGGACAGGGAACACCGGGGAGCTGTTTTTT
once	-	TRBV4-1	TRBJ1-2	CASSQWDCQGYGYTF	TGCGCCAGCAGCCAATGGGACTGCCAAGGCTATGGCTACACCTTC
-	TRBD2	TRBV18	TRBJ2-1	CASSPILAEYNEQFF	TGTGCCAGCTCACCAATACTAGCGGAGTACAATGAGCAGTTCTTC
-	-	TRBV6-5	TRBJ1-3	CASGTGNTIYF	TGTGCCAGCGGCACTGGAAACACCATATATTTT
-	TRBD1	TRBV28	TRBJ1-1	CASSLTGESTEAFF	TGTGCCAGCAGTTTGACAGGGGAGAGCACTGAAGCTTTCTTT
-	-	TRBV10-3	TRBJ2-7	CAISERDKPIRVSYEQYF	TGTGCCATCAGTGAGCGGGACAAGCCCATTAGAGTCTCCTACGAGCAGTACTTC
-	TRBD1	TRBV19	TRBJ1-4	CASKSGTGGPNEKLFF	TGTGCCAGTAAATCCGGGACAGGGGGCCCTAATGAAAAACTGTTTTTT
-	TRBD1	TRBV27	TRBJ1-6	CASSPGTGYGSPLHF	TGTGCCAGCAGTCCCGGGACAGGGTATGGTTCACCCCTCCACTTT
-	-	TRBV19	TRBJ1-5	CASSIAQNQPQHF	TGTGCCAGTAGTATCGCTCAGAATCAGCCCCAGCATTTT
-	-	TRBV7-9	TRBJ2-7	CASSLLRDEQYF	TGTGCCAGCAGCCTCCTCCGGGACGAGCAGTACTTC
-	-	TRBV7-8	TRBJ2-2	CASSLGERSGELFF	TGTGCCAGCAGCTTAGGGGAGCGGTCCGGGGAGCTGTTTTTT
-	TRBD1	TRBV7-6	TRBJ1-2	CASSLGDRRFRTLYGYTF	TGTGCCAGCAGCTTGGGGGACAGGCGCTTCCGTACGCTCTATGGCTACACCTTC
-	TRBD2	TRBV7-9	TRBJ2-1	CASSPTSGYNEQFF	TGTGCCAGCAGCCCGACTAGCGGATACAATGAGCAGTTCTTC
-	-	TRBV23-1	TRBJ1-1	CASSLRLGLCRSTEAFF	TGCGCCAGCAGTCTCCGTCTGGGTCTCTGTAGGAGCACTGAAGCTTTCTTT
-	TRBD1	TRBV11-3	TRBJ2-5	CASSPGTGRFAGETQYF	TGTGCCAGCAGTCCCGGGACAGGGAGGTTCGCAGGGGAGACCCAGTACTTC
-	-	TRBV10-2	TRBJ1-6	CASNPEAGSPLHF	TGCGCCAGCAATCCAGAAGCAGGTTCACCCCTCCACTTT
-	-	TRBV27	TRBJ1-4	CASSPESGAGGEKLFF	TGTGCCAGCAGTCCAGAGTCCGGGGCCGGGGGTGAAAAACTGTTTTTT
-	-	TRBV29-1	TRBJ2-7	CSVEGEREQYF	TGCAGCGTTGAAGGGGAGCGGGAGCAGTACTTC
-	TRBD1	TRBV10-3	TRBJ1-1	CAIQPARSGQANTEAFF	TGTGCCATCCAACCGGCCAGGAGCGGACAGGCTAACACTGAAGCTTTCTTT
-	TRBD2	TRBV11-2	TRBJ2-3	CASSLVRAGGTDTQYF	TGTGCCAGCAGCTTAGTACGCGCGGGGGGCACAGATACGCAGTATTTT
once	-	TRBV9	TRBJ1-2	CASSGSYPGYGYTF	TGTGCCAGCAGCGGCAGCTACCCCGGGTATGGCTACACCTTC
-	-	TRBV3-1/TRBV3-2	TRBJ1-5	CASSHPDQPQHF	TGTGCCAGCAGCCATCCAGATCAGCCCCAGCATTTT
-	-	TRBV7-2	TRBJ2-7	CASSFHSGRYEQYF	TGTGCCAGCAGCTTCCATAGCGGACGCTACGAGCAGTACTTC
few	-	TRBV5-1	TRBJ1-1	CASSLRQANTEAFF	TGCGCCAGCAGCTTGCGACAAGCGAACACTGAAGCTTTCTTT
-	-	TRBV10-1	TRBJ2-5	CASSDSKWGPQYF	TGCGCCAGCAGTGATTCCAAGTGGGGGCCCCAGTACTTC
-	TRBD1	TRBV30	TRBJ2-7	CAWTGTGAYEQYF	TGTGCCTGGACCGGGACAGGAGCCTACGAGCAGTACTTC
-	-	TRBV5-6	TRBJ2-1	CASSLTKNEQFF	TGTGCCAGCAGCCTAACTAAAAATGAGCAGTTCTTC
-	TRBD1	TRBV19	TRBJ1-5	CATAPDLGQVYQPQHF	TGTGCCACCGCCCCAGATCTCGGACAGGTCTATCAGCCCCAGCATTTT
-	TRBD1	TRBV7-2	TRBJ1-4	CASSSSGTVNEKLFF	TGTGCCAGCAGCTCCTCCGGGACAGTTAATGAAAAACTGTTTTTT
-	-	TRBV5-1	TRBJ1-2	CASKGVYYGYTF	TGCGCCAGCAAAGGGGTATACTATGGCTACACCTTC
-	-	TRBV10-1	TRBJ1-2	CASSEQRAGGYTF	TGCGCCAGCAGTGAACAGCGGGCTGGCGGCTACACCTTC
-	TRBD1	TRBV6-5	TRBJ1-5	CASSQQTGVQPQHF	TGTGCCAGCAGTCAACAGACAGGGGTACAGCCCCAGCATTTT